The rows below give T cell receptor beta chains drawn from one sample of a study of blood T cell repertoires in COVID-19. TCRdb's table, derived via immunoSEQ multiplex PCR, lists solely in-frame clones and lacks some. The table includes about 68,000 clones, over 65% detected once. The material sequenced was peripheral blood. These receptors were obtained from a human donor in a cohort sampled during active COVID-19. CDR3s include the opening cysteine and the closing phenylalanine or tryptophan. Each record gives: D gene, V gene, clone size, J gene, CDR3 DNA, CDR3 protein. A D gene is named only where the DNA matches it firmly. A clone size is listed for some rows: how often the clone was seen (once, few, many), or a class if it is expanded.

TRBD2	TRBV4-3	once	TRBJ2-1	TGCGCCAGCAGCCACGGCGTAGCGGGAGGCTCCTACAATGAGCAGTTCTTC	CASSHGVAGGSYNEQFF
TRBD2	TRBV2	once	TRBJ2-5	TGTGCCAGCAGGACCCTCCTTGGACTAGCGGGGTTGGAGACCCAGTACTTC	CASRTLLGLAGLETQYF
TRBD2	TRBV3-1/TRBV3-2	-	TRBJ2-7	TGTGCCAGCAGCCAAGGGGGGACTAAGCCCTACGAGCAGTACTTC	CASSQGGTKPYEQYF
-	TRBV27	-	TRBJ2-3	TGTGCCAGCAGTCCCCCCCCTTGGAGGACGGATACGCAGTATTTT	CASSPPPWRTDTQYF
-	TRBV9	few	TRBJ1-5	TGTGCCAGCAGCGTAGGAGGGAATAGCAATCAGCCCCAGCATTTT	CASSVGGNSNQPQHF
-	TRBV4-3	once	TRBJ1-2	TGCGCCAGCAGCCTTGGACGGGGTTTTAACTATGGCTACACCTTC	CASSLGRGFNYGYTF
TRBD2	TRBV27	-	TRBJ2-3	TGTGCCAGCTGTGAGCGGGGGCGGAACACAGATACGCAGTATTTT	CASCERGRNTDTQYF
TRBD2	TRBV24-1	-	TRBJ2-1	TGTGCCACCAGTGGACTAGCGGGAGGGCCAAATGAGCAGTTCTTC	CATSGLAGGPNEQFF
TRBD2	TRBV6-6	-	TRBJ2-3	TGTGCCAGCAGTCTCGGGACTAGCGGGCCAGATACGCAGTATTTT	CASSLGTSGPDTQYF
-	TRBV20-1	-	TRBJ2-3	TGCAGTGCTAGTCCCAGGGGGCTAGGCGGGGGCCTTGTAGATACGCAGTATTTT	CSASPRGLGGGLVDTQYF
TRBD1	TRBV5-1	-	TRBJ2-2	TGCGCCAGCAGCGCACGCCCGCTGACAGGGGGCGGCACCGGGGAGCTGTTTTTT	CASSARPLTGGGTGELFF
TRBD1	TRBV5-4	few	TRBJ1-2	TGTGCCAGCAGCTCAGGACAGGGGGCCTCCGGGTATGGCTACACCTTC	CASSSGQGASGYGYTF
TRBD1	TRBV5-1	-	TRBJ2-7	TGCGCCAGCAGCTTGGCTACAGGGGGGCCCTACGAGCAGTACTTC	CASSLATGGPYEQYF
TRBD1	TRBV24-1	once	TRBJ1-6	TGTGCCACCAGTGACAGTAGACAGGGGGCGAGCTCACCCCTCCACTTT	CATSDSRQGASSPLHF
TRBD2	TRBV18	-	TRBJ2-1	TGTGCCAGCTCAGGCGGGAGGGCCGAAAATGAGCAGTTCTTC	CASSGGRAENEQFF
TRBD1	TRBV6-2/TRBV6-3	-	TRBJ2-7	TGTGCCAGCAGCCCCGACAGGGATGTGACCCCCTACGAGCAGTACTTC	CASSPDRDVTPYEQYF
TRBD2	TRBV10-1	-	TRBJ2-1	TGCGCCAGCAGTGGGACTAGCGGGAGCTCCTACAATGAGCAGTTCTTC	CASSGTSGSSYNEQFF
TRBD1	TRBV7-2	-	TRBJ1-2	TGTGCCAGCAGCTTTAAGACAGGGGGCTCCTATGGCTACACCTTC	CASSFKTGGSYGYTF
-	TRBV6-5	-	TRBJ2-2	TGTGCCAGCAGGGGTGAAGGGGCGCGAACCGGGGAGCTGTTTTTT	CASRGEGARTGELFF
TRBD2	TRBV7-6	few	TRBJ2-1	TGTGCCAGCAGCGCACGGCGGGGGGCGAACAATGAGCAGTTCTTC	CASSARRGANNEQFF
-	TRBV7-2	-	TRBJ2-7	TGTGCCAGCAGCTTAAGAAGGGGCAACGAGCAGTACTTC	CASSLRRGNEQYF
TRBD1	TRBV29-1	-	TRBJ1-2	TGCAGCGTGCTGCAGGGGGACCCCTACGGCTACACCTTC	CSVLQGDPYGYTF
-	TRBV11-2	-	TRBJ1-2	TGTGCCAGCAGCTTAGATCGCAGGGGCGGCGGCTACACCTTC	CASSLDRRGGGYTF
-	TRBV15	-	TRBJ2-5	TGTGCCACCAGCAGAGACAGGGCCGAAGAGACCCAGTACTTC	CATSRDRAEETQYF
-	TRBV29-1	-	TRBJ1-1	TGCAGCGTTCTGAGGGAGTTGAACACTGAAGCTTTCTTT	CSVLRELNTEAFF
-	TRBV12-3/TRBV12-4	-	TRBJ1-5	TGTGCCAGCAGTTTGCCCGGGGGGCCACAGCATTTT	CASSLPGGPQHF
-	TRBV9	-	TRBJ1-2	-	CASSVGSGTGSFTF
TRBD2	TRBV18	-	TRBJ2-1	TGTGCCAGCTCACCGGCTAGCGGATCCTACAATGAGCAGTTCTTC	CASSPASGSYNEQFF
-	TRBV7-2	-	TRBJ1-2	TGTGCCAGCAGCCCAGGGCGGGGGCTCGCCTATGGCTACACCTTC	CASSPGRGLAYGYTF
TRBD2	TRBV3-1/TRBV3-2	-	TRBJ2-3	TGTGCCAGCAGCCAAGAATGGCGGGGGACAGATACGCAGTATTTT	CASSQEWRGTDTQYF
-	TRBV24-1	-	TRBJ1-5	TGTGCCACCAGTGACGGTCACAGGGACCAGCCCCAGCATTTT	CATSDGHRDQPQHF
TRBD1	TRBV6-5	-	TRBJ1-2	TGTGCCAGCAGGGGACAGGAAGTTAACTATGGCTACACCTTC	CASRGQEVNYGYTF
TRBD2	TRBV6-2/TRBV6-3	few	TRBJ2-1	TGTGCCAGCAGTTACCTCCGGCTAGCGGGGGGCAATGAGCAGTTCTTC	CASSYLRLAGGNEQFF
-	TRBV6-2/TRBV6-3	-	TRBJ2-6	TGTGCCAGCAGTTACCTTGGCAGGGGTGAAGCTGGGGCCAACGTCCTGACTTTC	CASSYLGRGEAGANVLTF
TRBD1	TRBV5-1	many	TRBJ2-7	TGCGCCAGCAGCTTGGTTTCAGGGGGACCCTACGAGCAGTACTTC	CASSLVSGGPYEQYF
-	TRBV4-3	-	TRBJ2-2	TGCGCCAGCAGCCAAGAGACGGGCACCGGGGAGCTGTTTTTT	CASSQETGTGELFF
-	TRBV4-3	-	TRBJ2-3	TGCGCCAGCAGCCAAGGAACCCTAGATTACACAGATACGCAGTATTTT	CASSQGTLDYTDTQYF
TRBD1	TRBV6-6	-	TRBJ2-1	TGTGCCAGCAGTCAAAGTCGGGGGACAGGGGCGGACAATGAGCAGTTCTTC	CASSQSRGTGADNEQFF
TRBD1	TRBV6-1	-	TRBJ1-6	TGTGCCAGCAGTGAAGCTACAGGGGCAGGGAATTCACCCCTCCACTTT	CASSEATGAGNSPLHF
TRBD2	TRBV19	-	TRBJ2-1	TGTGCCAGTAGTATAGATACTAGCGGGAGGGCCTCTGGTGAGCAGTTCTTC	CASSIDTSGRASGEQFF
TRBD2	TRBV4-1	-	TRBJ2-1	TGCGCCAGCAGCCCGACTAGCGGTAGCTCCTACAATGAGCAGTTCTTC	CASSPTSGSSYNEQFF
-	TRBV5-1	-	TRBJ2-1	TGCGCCAGCAGCTCATCCGGGACACTCTCCTACAATGAGCAGTTCTTC	CASSSSGTLSYNEQFF
TRBD1	TRBV7-2	-	TRBJ2-5	TGTGCCAGCAGCCTAACCGGGACAGGGTACCAAGAGACCCAGTACTTC	CASSLTGTGYQETQYF
TRBD1	TRBV7-8	-	TRBJ2-3	TGTGCCAGCAGTGTGACAGGGGTAGAAGATACGCAGTATTTT	CASSVTGVEDTQYF
-	TRBV24-1	once	TRBJ2-3	TGTGCCACCAGTGATGGGGACACTACGCAGTATTTT	CATSDGDTTQYF
-	TRBV28	-	TRBJ1-2	TGTGCCAGCAGAAATAGCTACTATGGCTACACCTTC	CASRNSYYGYTF
-	TRBV6-2/TRBV6-3	once	TRBJ2-7	TGTGCCAGCAGCCCCAGAGGCGGAGGCCTCTACGAGCAGTACTTC	CASSPRGGGLYEQYF